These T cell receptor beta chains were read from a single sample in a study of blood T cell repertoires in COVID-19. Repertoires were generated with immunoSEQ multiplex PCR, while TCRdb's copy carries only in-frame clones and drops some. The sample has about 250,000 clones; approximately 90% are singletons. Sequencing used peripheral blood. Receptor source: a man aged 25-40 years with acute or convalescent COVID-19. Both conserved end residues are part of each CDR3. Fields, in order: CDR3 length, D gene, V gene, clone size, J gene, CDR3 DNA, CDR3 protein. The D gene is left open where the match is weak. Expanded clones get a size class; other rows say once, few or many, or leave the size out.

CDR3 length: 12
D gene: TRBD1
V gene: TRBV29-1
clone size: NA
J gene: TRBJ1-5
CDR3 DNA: TGCAGCGGACAGGGCGGCAATCAGCCCCAGCATTTT
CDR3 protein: CSGQGGNQPQHF

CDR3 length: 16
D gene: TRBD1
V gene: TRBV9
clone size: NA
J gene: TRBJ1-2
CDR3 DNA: TGTGCCAGCAGCCTCTCCCCCCGGACAGGGGGCGGAGGCTACACCTTC
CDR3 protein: CASSLSPRTGGGGYTF

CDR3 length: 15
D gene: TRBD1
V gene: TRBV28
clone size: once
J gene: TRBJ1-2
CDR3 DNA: TGTGCCAGCAGTTCTCGACAGGGGGCACCTCATGGCTACACCTTC
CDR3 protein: CASSSRQGAPHGYTF

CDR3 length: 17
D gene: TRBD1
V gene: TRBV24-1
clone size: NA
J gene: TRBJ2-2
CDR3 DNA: TGTGCCACCAGTGATTCGACAGGGGCTACGAACACCGGGGAGCTGTTTTTT
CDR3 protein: CATSDSTGATNTGELFF

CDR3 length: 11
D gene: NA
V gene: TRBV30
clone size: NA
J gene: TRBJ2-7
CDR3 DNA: TGTGCCTGGAGAAAGGGGGACGAGCAGTACTTC
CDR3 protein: CAWRKGDEQYF

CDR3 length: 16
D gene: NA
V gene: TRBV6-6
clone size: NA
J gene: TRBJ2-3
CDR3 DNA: TGTGCCAGCACCGTAGCGGTTAGAACTAGCACAGATACGCAGTATTTT
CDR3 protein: CASTVAVRTSTDTQYF

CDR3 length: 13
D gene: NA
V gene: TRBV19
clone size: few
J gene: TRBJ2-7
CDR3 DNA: TGTGCCAGTAGTAGGACTAATTATTACGAGCAGTACTTC
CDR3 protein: CASSRTNYYEQYF

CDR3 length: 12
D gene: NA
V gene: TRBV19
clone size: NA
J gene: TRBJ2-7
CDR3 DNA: TGTGCCAGTAGTAACAGCGGCTACGAGCAGTACTTC
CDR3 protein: CASSNSGYEQYF

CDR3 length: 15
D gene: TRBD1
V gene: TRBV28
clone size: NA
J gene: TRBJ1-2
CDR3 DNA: TGTGCCAGCAGTTTATCTGGACAGGGGGTAAATGGCTACACCTTC
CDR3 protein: CASSLSGQGVNGYTF

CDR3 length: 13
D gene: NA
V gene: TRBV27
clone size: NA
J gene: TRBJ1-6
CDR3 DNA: TGTGCCAGCAGTTTGCGGGAAAATTCACCCCTCCACTTT
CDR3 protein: CASSLRENSPLHF

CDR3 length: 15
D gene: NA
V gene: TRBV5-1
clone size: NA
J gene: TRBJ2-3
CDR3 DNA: TGCGCCAGCAGCTTGGGTGCGGGGGCCACAGATACGCAGTATTTT
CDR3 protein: CASSLGAGATDTQYF

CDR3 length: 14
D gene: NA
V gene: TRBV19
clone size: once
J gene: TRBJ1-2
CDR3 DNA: TGTGCCAGTAGTACCACATTTAACGCTTATGGCTACACCTTC
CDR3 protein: CASSTTFNAYGYTF

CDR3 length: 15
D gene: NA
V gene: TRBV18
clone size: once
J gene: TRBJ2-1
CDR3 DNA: TGTGCCAGCTCACCATTTCTTACAGGGCGCAATGAGCAGTTCTTC
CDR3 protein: CASSPFLTGRNEQFF

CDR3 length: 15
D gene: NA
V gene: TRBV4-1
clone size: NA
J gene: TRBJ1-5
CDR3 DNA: TGCGCCAGCAGCCAAGCTATAGGGGGCAATCAGCCCCAGCATTTT
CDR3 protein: CASSQAIGGNQPQHF

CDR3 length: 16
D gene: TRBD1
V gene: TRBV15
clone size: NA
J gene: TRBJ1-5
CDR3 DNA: TGTGCCACCAGCAGCGCTGTGGGACAGGGTAATCAGCCCCAGCATTTT
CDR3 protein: CATSSAVGQGNQPQHF

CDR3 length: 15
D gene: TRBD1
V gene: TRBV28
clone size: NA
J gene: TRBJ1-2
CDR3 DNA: TGTGCCAGCAGTTCGCGAATCGGGACAGCTTATGGCTACACCTTC
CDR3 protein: CASSSRIGTAYGYTF

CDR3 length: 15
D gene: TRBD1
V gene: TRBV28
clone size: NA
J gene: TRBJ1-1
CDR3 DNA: TGTGCCAGCGTAGGAACGGGACAGGGGGCAACTGAAGCTTTCTTT
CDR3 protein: CASVGTGQGATEAFF

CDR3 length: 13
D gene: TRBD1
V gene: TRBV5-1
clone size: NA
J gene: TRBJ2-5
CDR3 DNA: TGCGCCAGCAGCTCAGGGGGCAGGGAGACCCAGTACTTC
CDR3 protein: CASSSGGRETQYF

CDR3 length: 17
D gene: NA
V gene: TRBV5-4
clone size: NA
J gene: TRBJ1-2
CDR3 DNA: TGTGCCAGCAGCCCCGTGGACAGAGGAGGAGCTAACTATGGCTACACCTTC
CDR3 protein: CASSPVDRGGANYGYTF

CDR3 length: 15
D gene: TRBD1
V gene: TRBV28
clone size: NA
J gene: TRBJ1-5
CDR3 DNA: TGTGCCAGCAGTCTTCGACAGGGTATGGTTCAGCCCCAGCATTTT
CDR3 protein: CASSLRQGMVQPQHF

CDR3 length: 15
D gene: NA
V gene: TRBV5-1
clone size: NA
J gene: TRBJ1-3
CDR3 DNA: TGCGCCAGCAGCTTGGAGGGGATAGGGTCACACACCATATATTTT
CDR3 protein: CASSLEGIGSHTIYF

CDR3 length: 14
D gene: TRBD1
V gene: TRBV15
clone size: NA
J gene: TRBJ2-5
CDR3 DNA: TGTGCCACCAGCAGAGGGACAGGCCAAGAGACCCAGTACTTC
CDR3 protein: CATSRGTGQETQYF

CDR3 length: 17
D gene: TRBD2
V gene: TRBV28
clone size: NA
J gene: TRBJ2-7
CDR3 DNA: TGTGCCAGCAGGGAAGGACTAGCGGTTAGTCATGGCTACGAGCAGTACTTC
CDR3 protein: CASREGLAVSHGYEQYF

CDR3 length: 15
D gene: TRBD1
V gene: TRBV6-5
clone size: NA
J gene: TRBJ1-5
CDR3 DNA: TGTGCCGCCAACCAGGGGGCGTCCCCCAATCAGCCCCAGCATTTT
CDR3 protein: CAANQGASPNQPQHF

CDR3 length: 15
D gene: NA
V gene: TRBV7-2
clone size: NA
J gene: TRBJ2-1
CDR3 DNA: TGTGCCAGCAGCCTTAGCGGCTCTTCCTACAATGAGCAGTTCTTC
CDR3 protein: CASSLSGSSYNEQFF

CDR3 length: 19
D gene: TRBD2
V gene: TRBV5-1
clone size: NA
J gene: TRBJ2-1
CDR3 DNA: TGCGCCAGCAGCCTACTACTAGCGGGAGGGCTTCTTGGAAACAATGAGCAGTTCTTC
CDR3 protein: CASSLLLAGGLLGNNEQFF

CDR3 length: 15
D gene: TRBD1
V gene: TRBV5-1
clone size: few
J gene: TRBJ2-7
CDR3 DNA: TGCGCCAGCAGCTCACGACAGGGGGAGACCTACGAGCAGTACTTC
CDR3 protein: CASSSRQGETYEQYF

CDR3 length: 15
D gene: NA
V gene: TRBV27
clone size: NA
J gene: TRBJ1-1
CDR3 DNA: TGTGCCAGCAGTTTATCGCCCGACATGAACACTGAAGCTTTCTTT
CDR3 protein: CASSLSPDMNTEAFF

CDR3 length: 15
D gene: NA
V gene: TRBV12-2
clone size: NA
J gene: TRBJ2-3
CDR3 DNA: TGTGCAAGTCGCTTCGGGAGATCCTGCACAGATACGCAGTATTTT
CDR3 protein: CASRFGRSCTDTQYF

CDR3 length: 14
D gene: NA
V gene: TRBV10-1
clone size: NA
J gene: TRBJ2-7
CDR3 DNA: TGCGCCAGCAGTTCGGGTCCTTCTAGCTACGAGCAGTACTTC
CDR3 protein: CASSSGPSSYEQYF

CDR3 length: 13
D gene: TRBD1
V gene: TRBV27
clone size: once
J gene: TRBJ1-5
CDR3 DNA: TGTGCCAGCAGCCGGGACAGTTATCAGCCCCAGCATTTT
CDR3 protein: CASSRDSYQPQHF

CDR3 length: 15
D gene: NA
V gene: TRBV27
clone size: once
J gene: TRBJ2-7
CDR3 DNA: TGTGCCAGCAACCCCTGGGGCAGCGATACCTACGAGCAGTACTTC
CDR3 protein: CASNPWGSDTYEQYF

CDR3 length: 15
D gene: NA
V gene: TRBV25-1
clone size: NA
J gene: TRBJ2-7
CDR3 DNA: TGTGCCAGCAGTGAGCAGCGGGCGGCCCCCTACGAGCAGTACTTC
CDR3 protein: CASSEQRAAPYEQYF

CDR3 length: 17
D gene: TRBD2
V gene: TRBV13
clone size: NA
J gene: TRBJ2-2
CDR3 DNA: TGTGCCAGCAGCTCCCTACCGGGACTAATACTCACCGGGGAGCTGTTTTTT
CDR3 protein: CASSSLPGLILTGELFF

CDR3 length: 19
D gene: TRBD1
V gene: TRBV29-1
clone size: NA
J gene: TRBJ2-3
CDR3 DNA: TGCAGCGTTGCCGGACAGGTGAATGCTCAGCTAGCTTCCACAGATACGCAGTATTTT
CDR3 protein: CSVAGQVNAQLASTDTQYF

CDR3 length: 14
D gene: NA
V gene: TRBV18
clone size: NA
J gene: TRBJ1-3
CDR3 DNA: TGTGCCAGCTCACCTACAAGTTCTGGAAACACCATATATTTT
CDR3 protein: CASSPTSSGNTIYF

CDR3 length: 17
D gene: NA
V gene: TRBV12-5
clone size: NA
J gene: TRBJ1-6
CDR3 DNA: TGTGCTAGTGGCCAAATACAGGGCTCGATCTATAATTCACCCCTCCACTTT
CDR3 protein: CASGQIQGSIYNSPLHF

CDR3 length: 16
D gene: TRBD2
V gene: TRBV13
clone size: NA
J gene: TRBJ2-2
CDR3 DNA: TGTGCCAGCAGCCCGGGACTAGCGGGGGCTCGCGGGGAGCTGTTTTTT
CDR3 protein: CASSPGLAGARGELFF

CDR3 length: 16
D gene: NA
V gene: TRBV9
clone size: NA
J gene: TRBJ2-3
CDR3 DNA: TGTGCCAGCAGCGTAGGTCGTACGGGAGTAACAGATACGCAGTATTTT
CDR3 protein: CASSVGRTGVTDTQYF

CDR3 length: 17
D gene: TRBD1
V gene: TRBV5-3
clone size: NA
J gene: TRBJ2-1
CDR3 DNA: TGTGCCAGAAGCTGGAGGCTGCCGGACAGGGGGAACAATGAGCAGTTCTTC
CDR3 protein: CARSWRLPDRGNNEQFF

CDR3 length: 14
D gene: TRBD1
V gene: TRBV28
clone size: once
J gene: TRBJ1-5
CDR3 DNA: TGTGCCATCGAGGGACAGGGGGTTTCTCAGCCCCAGCATTTT
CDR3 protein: CAIEGQGVSQPQHF

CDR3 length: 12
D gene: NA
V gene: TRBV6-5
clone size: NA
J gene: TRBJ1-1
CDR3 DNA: TGTGCCAGCAGTTTAAGAGGGACTGAAGCTTTCTTT
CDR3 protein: CASSLRGTEAFF

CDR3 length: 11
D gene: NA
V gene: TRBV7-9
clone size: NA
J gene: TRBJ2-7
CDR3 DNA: TGTGCCAGCAGCGAACAAGACGAGCAGTACTTC
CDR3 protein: CASSEQDEQYF

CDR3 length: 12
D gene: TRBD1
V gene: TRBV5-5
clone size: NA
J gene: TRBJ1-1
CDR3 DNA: TGTGCCAGCAGCCTCGACAGGGATGAAGCTTTCTTT
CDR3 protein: CASSLDRDEAFF

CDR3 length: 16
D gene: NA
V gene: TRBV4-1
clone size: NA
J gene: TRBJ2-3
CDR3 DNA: TGCGCCAGCAGCCAAGATGCAGCCAGGGGCACAGATACGCAGTATTTT
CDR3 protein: CASSQDAARGTDTQYF

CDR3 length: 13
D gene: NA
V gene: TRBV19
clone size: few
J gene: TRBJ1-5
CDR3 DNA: TGTGCCAGTAGTATCCAGGGTTTAGGGCCCCAGCATTTT
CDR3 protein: CASSIQGLGPQHF

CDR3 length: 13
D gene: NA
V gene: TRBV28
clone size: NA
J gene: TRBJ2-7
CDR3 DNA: TGTGCCACCCTCGACAGGAACTCCTACGAGCAGTACTTC
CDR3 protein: CATLDRNSYEQYF

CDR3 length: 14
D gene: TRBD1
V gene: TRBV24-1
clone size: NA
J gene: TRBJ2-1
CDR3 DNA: TGTGCCACCAGTGAGTGGGACAGGGAAAATGAGCAGTTCTTC
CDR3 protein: CATSEWDRENEQFF

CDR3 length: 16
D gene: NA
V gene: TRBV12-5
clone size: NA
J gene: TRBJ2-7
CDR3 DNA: TGTGCTAGTGGTTACCTCCCGGGTGGGAGCTCCTACGAGCAGTACTTC
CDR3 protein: CASGYLPGGSSYEQYF